A selection of T cell receptor beta chains follows, all from one sample in a study of blood T cells in healthy people across ages. MiXCR, run by TCRdb on the 5' RACE reads, gives a single entry per CDR3 protein. Of 1,800,000 or so distinct CDR3 sequences in the sample, about two fifths were seen once. Sequencing was done on a sample of blood. The receptors were sampled from a human donor in good health. CDR3s include the opening cysteine and the closing phenylalanine or tryptophan. The D gene is left open where the match is weak. A clone size is listed for some rows: how often the clone was seen (once, few, many), or a class if it is expanded.

v_gene	j_gene	d_gene	abundance	CDR3nt	CDR3aa
TRBV6-2/TRBV6-3	TRBJ2-7	TRBD1	.	TGTGCCAGCAGTTACCCAAAGACAGGGCGCGACGAGCAGTACTTC	CASSYPKTGRDEQYF
TRBV4-3	TRBJ1-2	TRBD1	.	TGCGCCAGCAGCCAGGGCGCCGGACAGGCTGGTGGCTACACCTTC	CASSQGAGQAGGYTF
TRBV29-1	TRBJ2-1	TRBD2	.	TGCAGCGTGGGGGCTAGCGGGGGGCCCGATTCGAACAATGAGCAGTTCTTC	CSVGASGGPDSNNEQFF
TRBV7-9	TRBJ2-7	.	.	TGTGCCAGCAGCCAAATACTCTACGAGCAGTACTTC	CASSQILYEQYF
TRBV12-3/TRBV12-4	TRBJ2-7	TRBD1	few	TGTGCCAGCAGGCTGCAGGGGGCCGGTGGCGAGCAGTACTTC	CASRLQGAGGEQYF
TRBV5-1	TRBJ1-2	.	.	TGCGCCAGCAGCTTGGAGGACTTCTATGGCTACACCTTC	CASSLEDFYGYTF
TRBV7-9	TRBJ2-6	.	.	TGTGCCAGCAGCCCACCGTACTCTGGGGCCAACGTCCTGACTTTC	CASSPPYSGANVLTF
TRBV7-2	TRBJ2-5	TRBD2	.	TGTGCCAGCAGCTTAGAGATTAGCGGGGGGGTTGAGACCCAGTACTTC	CASSLEISGGVETQYF
TRBV2	TRBJ2-3	.	few	TGTGCCAGCCATCTGGGGCTAAGGACAGATACGCAGTATTTT	CASHLGLRTDTQYF
TRBV15	TRBJ2-3	TRBD2	few	TGTGCCACCAGCCCTCTGGGCGGGGGGGACGCAGATACGCAGTATTTT	CATSPLGGGDADTQYF